Sequencing of this TCR delta chain was carried out in a study of Vδ1+ human thymocytes listed by TCRdb under 2018. Describing the broader study: mRNA-level TRG and TRD CDR3 repertoires of highly purified Vdelta1+ thymocytes from young children were characterised as a data resource. The multiplex-based CDR3 amplicon strategy had previously been validated against 5'RACE-based CDR3 amplicon generation methods.

Thymic samples were depleted of alphabeta T cells, then CD3+ TCRVdelta1+ TCRVdelta2- thymocytes were FACS-sorted. The purity of the sorted Vdelta1+ thymocytes fell between roughly 97% and 99.6%. The thymic specimens were obtained from roughly 8 paediatric patients, aged about 5 days to 17 months, who were having corrective cardiac surgery. After the thymic tissue was dispersed, mononuclear cells were isolated using a Histopaque-1077 density gradient. The staining antibodies were anti-TCRVdelta1 clone TS8.2, anti-TCRVdelta2 clone B6, anti-CD3 clone HIT3a and anti-TCRalphabeta clone IP26. RNA was isolated using the RNeasy mini kit, and reverse transcription was performed with Superscript III. To generate the CDR3 amplicons, a multiplex PCR was run using pooled V-gene forward primers together with a constant-region reverse primer that carried Illumina adaptor overhangs. After gel purification, the amplicons were indexed with Nextera index primers during around 8 additional PCR cycles and then purified using AMPure XP beads. Sequencing of libraries was performed on an Illumina MiSeq using paired-end 250 bp reads, dual indexing and an approximately 22% PhiX spike-in. For the original study's pipeline: FastQC was used to check read quality, and ea-utils fastq-join was used to merge TRG read pairs. IMGT/HighV-QUEST was used to annotate sequences, retaining only productive sequences with an unambiguous V-gene assignment, and each clonotype was defined by an identical CDR3 sequence. Downstream analysis used VDJtools 1.1.1, tcR 2.2.3, Treemap and vegan Shannon diversity in R 3.4.4. Clonotypes were called again by TCRdb from the public reads via CATT, and duplicate nucleotide sequences were then merged into one entry. The V and J calls were not made by the authors but by TCRdb's processing. The sample table shows under 85,000 delta-chain clones, and around 35% are seen once. In total, the top ten clones hold roughly 0.25% of the sample.

CDR1 and CDR2, per the germline V gene, are TSWWSYY and QGS. From V the trimming removes 4 bases and from J it removes 2 bases, while the gene matches leave 22 bases of the junction unaccounted for. From the cysteine up to the phenylalanine, the CDR3 has a length of 20 residues. Only the CDR3 portion is preserved as DNA: 60 bases, with reading frame beginning at the first base. This clone appeared a few times. The antigen this receptor binds is unknown. Per-base quality was not reported, and no clone a single base away is much larger than it. The full study reports these points: The thymic TRG and TRD repertoires appeared highly polyclonal, with Gaussian CDR3 length distributions, in contrast to the oligoclonal repertoires of peripheral blood. Many TRG clonotypes were shared between donors (up to roughly 7x10^3), whereas TRD repertoires were essentially private (max roughly 120 shared). Because unexpected Vdelta2 sequences could lead to misinterpretation of bulk repertoire data, the authors recommended using highly purified populations and validating at the single-cell level. Because no clustering by age or sex was seen, donors were not stratified by age or sex in the analyses. Even though sort purity was high, about 20% of thymic TRD sequences were Vdelta2 (and few were Vdelta3), which was not the case for the peripheral blood Vdelta1+ controls.

Recombination joined TRDV1 with TRDJ1; 7 bases in the junction line up with TRDD3. Input material: Vdelta1+ gamma-delta thymocytes from the thymus. The cell subset or site label corresponds to: FACS-sorted CD3+ TCRalphabeta- TCRVdelta1+ TCRVdelta2- thymocytes. This TCR derives from a boy under two years old who had congenital heart surgery. The CDR3 protein sequence reads: CALGAASNTRWGWGTDKLIF. The nucleotide sequence is TGTGCTCTTGGGGCGGCTTCCAACACCCGCTGGGGGTGGGGAACCGATAAACTCATCTTT.